Shown below are 32 T cell receptor beta chains from a single sample sequenced in a study of prognosis after radiotherapy for stage I lung cancer. Genomic DNA yielded TCR beta CDR3, amplified by two-round multiplex PCR. During first-round PCR, primers specific to each TRBV and TRBJ gene were used. MiXCR was run by TCRdb on the multiplex PCR reads, yielding one entry per CDR3 protein. The sample yields some 27,000 distinct CDR3 sequences, about 41% seen once. The sample consisted of PBMCs, taken before or after stereotactic body radiation therapy (not recorded which). These receptors originate from a donor aged 50 or older with non-small cell lung cancer.

The rearrangement joins TRBV20-1 to TRBJ2-3; 9 bases match TRBD2. This CDR3 region has 14 residues. J gave up 5 bases and V 5 bases, and 8 bases lay outside the gene matches. CDR1 and CDR2 (germline): DFQATT, SNEGSKA (reference sequence). CDR3 nucleotide sequence: TGCAGTGCTCCCCGGACTAGCGAAGGAGATACGCAGTATTTT. It yields the protein CSAPRTSEGDTQYF.

As regards this clonotype: One end of the junction varies from germline; a read error may be responsible. The chain uses TRBV19 and TRBJ2-5, with 12 bases lining up with TRBD2. Per germline, CDR1 LNHDA and CDR2 SQIVND (reference sequence). CDR3 length: 13 amino acids. CDR3 protein: CASSIVTSGSLHF. CDR3 nucleotide sequence: TGTGCCAGTAGTATAGTGACTAGCGGGAGTTTACACTTC.

This clonotype was detected many times. This rearrangement joins TRBV11-3 to TRBJ2-1; 8 nucleotides line up with TRBD2. This CDR3 spans 15 amino acids. V was clipped by 5 bases and J by 4 bases; unmatched bases: 7. The germline CDR1 and CDR2 sequences are SGHNT and YENEEA. This chain's CDR3 is CASSREASGYNEQFF. The DNA of the CDR3 is TGTGCCAGCAGCAGAGAGGCTAGCGGGTACAATGAGCAGTTCTTC.

This clonotype was detected only a few times. A much larger clone lies a single base off, so this may be a read error. The gene calls are TRBV19 and TRBJ1-5; 8 bases are a match to TRBD1. The CDR3 is made up of 16 amino acids. Germline V gene sequence: CDR1 LNHDA, CDR2 SQIVND (reference sequence). V dropped 5 bases and J dropped 0; count of bases not matched to a gene: 6. The CDR3 region is CASSLQGGCSNQPQHF. CDR3 DNA: TGTGCCAGTAGTTTACAGGGGGGATGTAGCAATCAGCCCCAGCATTTT.

The gene calls are TRBV18 and TRBJ2-5; 7 nucleotides line up with TRBD1. The CDR3 consists of 15 residues. Germline CDR1 KGHSH, CDR2 LQKENI. After removal of 4 bases from V and 1 base from J, the junction contained 6 bases not matched to a gene. CDR3 protein: CASSLRQGSQETQYF. The CDR3 DNA reads TGTGCCAGCTCACTACGACAGGGTAGCCAAGAGACCCAGTACTTC.

In this sample, this clonotype turned up a few times. This chain links TRBV30 with TRBJ1-5, with D possibly matching TRBD1 (5 bases). V was shortened by 3 bases and J by 4 bases, with 10 bases between the two germline ends. The CDR3 is made up of 13 amino acids. Germline V lookup: CDR1 GTSNPN, CDR2 SVGIG (reference sequence). The chain's CDR3 is CAWSLDRNQPQHF. For the CDR3, the DNA is TGTGCCTGGAGCCTCGACAGAAATCAGCCCCAGCATTTT.

The genes are TRBV12-3 or TRBV12-4 and TRBJ2-3; 14 bases align to TRBD2. The CDR3 is 17 amino acids. The V and J ends lost 7 bases and 2 bases, in that order; junction bases with no gene match: 8. The CDR3 loop reads CASTPGTSGSTTDTQYF. As DNA, the CDR3 is TGTGCCAGCACCCCAGGGACTAGCGGGAGTACCACAGATACGCAGTATTTT.

This clonotype was seen only once. J is TRBJ2-7 and V is TRBV5-5, with no clear D. CDR3 length: 11 amino acids. Trimming removed 4 bases at V and 3 bases at J, with 5 bases between. CDR1 is SGHKS and CDR2 is YYEKEE in the germline V gene (reference sequence). CDR3 sequence: CASSSLYEQYF. CDR3 bases: TGTGCCAGCAGCAGCCTCTACGAGCAGTACTTC.

This rearrangement joins TRBV5-5 to TRBJ2-5; 11 bases agree with TRBD2. The CDR3 totals 18 residues. The J segment lost 8 bases and the V segment lost 6 bases, leaving 21 bases of the junction unmatched. The germline V gene has CDR1 SGHKS and CDR2 YYEKEE (reference sequence). The CDR3 protein is CASILESGTSGLQGTQYF. The CDR3 coding sequence is TGTGCCAGCATCTTAGAGTCCGGGACTAGCGGACTTCAAGGCACCCAGTACTTC.

The count of this clonotype is one. A far larger clone is one base from this, pointing to a likely read error. The chain links TRBV6-2 or TRBV6-3 to TRBJ1-5, with D perhaps TRBD1 (6 bases). This CDR3 spans 17 amino acids. CDR1 and CDR2 from the germline V gene are MNHEY and SVGEGT. V lost 8 bases and J 5 bases, leaving 25 bases between the germline ends. CDR3 protein: CASSPTVLDRLDQPQHF. The DNA of the CDR3 is TGTGCCAGCTCCCCCACGGTATTAGACAGGCTGGATCAGCCCCAGCATTTT.

This chain joins TRBV28 and TRBJ1-3; D ambiguous. CDR1 is MDHEN and CDR2 is SYDVKM in the germline V gene. This CDR3 is built from 12 residues. Trimming left V 5 bases short and J 9 bases short, with 11 bases between. The CDR3 loop is CASSLGVGTIYF. In nucleotides, the CDR3 is TGTGCCAGCAGTCTCGGGGTCGGCACCATATATTTT.

This clonotype was seen repeatedly, ten times or more. A junction end diverges from the germline sequence, so it may reflect a read error. The chain recombines TRBV2 with TRBJ2-5; D may correspond to TRBD1 or TRBD2 (5 bases each). Germline V lookup: CDR1 SNHLY, CDR2 FYNNEI. The CDR3 loop spans 13 amino acids. The CDR3 loop is CASSPGPQGTQYF. As DNA, the CDR3 is TGTGCCAGCAGCCCGGGGCCTCAAGGGACCCAGTACTTC. Looking up the rest from reference TRBV2 and TRBJ2-5 gives the full variable domain: EPEVTQTPSHQVTQMGQEVILRCVPISNHLYFYWYRQILGQKVEFLVSFYNNEISEKSEIFDDQFSVERPDGSNFTLKIRSTKLEDSAMYFCASSPGPQGTQYFGPGTRLLVL.

The chain joins TRBV5-1 to TRBJ2-3; D call uncertain. CDR1 is SGHRS and CDR2 is YFSETQ in the germline V gene. Trimming removed 6 bases from V and 1 base from J, with 12 bases in between. The CDR3 has 14 amino acids. The CDR3 DNA reads TGCGCCAGCACTTCACCGTGGGGCACAGATACGCAGTATTTT. Amino acids: CASTSPWGTDTQYF. Drawing the rest from reference TRBV5-1 and TRBJ2-3, the complete variable domain is KAGVTQTPRYLIKTRGQQVTLSCSPISGHRSVSWYQQTPGQGLQFLFEYFSETQRNKGNFPGRFSGRQFSNSRSEMNVSTLELGDSALYLCASTSPWGTDTQYFGPGTRLTVL.

By sample share, this clonotype is medium-sized. This chain joins TRBV5-1 and TRBJ2-7; D could derive from TRBD1 or TRBD2 (5 bases each). The V end was cut by 0 bases, the J end by 6 bases, with 16 bases between. The length of the CDR3 is 15 residues. In germline, CDR1 is SGHRS, CDR2 YFSETQ. CDR3 in amino acids: CASSLEARGASEQYF. CDR3 nucleotide sequence: TGCGCCAGCAGCTTGGAGGCACGAGGGGCGTCCGAGCAGTACTTC.

This clonotype was recorded at least ten times. The rearrangement joins TRBV10-3 to TRBJ1-6; D remains unclear. Trimming shortened V by 5 bases and J by 2 bases, and 16 bases separated the two germline ends. The CDR3 contains 17 residues. The germline V gene has CDR1 ENHRY and CDR2 SYGVKD. The CDR3 is CAISPELGVAYNSPLHF. The CDR3 bases are TGTGCCATCAGTCCGGAACTGGGAGTCGCCTATAATTCACCCCTCCACTTT.

This clonotype was recorded at least ten times. The CDR3 here is CSAGGPGLAEETQYF. CDR3 sequence (DNA): TGCAGTGCAGGAGGGCCGGGACTAGCGGAAGAGACCCAGTACTTC. V gene TRBV20-1 combines with J gene TRBJ2-5; TRBD2 matches at 11 bases. The CDR3 is 15 residues long. Germline values: CDR1 DFQATT, CDR2 SNEGSKA (reference sequence). Trimming cost V 6 bases and J 3 bases; bases outside gene matches: 9.

This clonotype was counted ten times or more. V usage is TRBV7-6 and J usage is TRBJ1-1; D is possibly TRBD1 (5 bases). The CDR3 has 15 residues. Trimming pared 4 bases from V and 11 bases from J, leaving 23 bases between. Germline CDR1 reads SGHVS; CDR2 reads FNYEAQ. CDR3 protein: CASSSFGPDEGWAFF. Here the CDR3 DNA reads TGTGCCAGCAGCTCGTTTGGGCCAGACGAGGGGTGGGCTTTCTTT.

This clonotype was counted only a few times. Given a much more abundant clone one base away, this may be a read error. The chain carries TRBV7-9 and TRBJ2-7, with D hard to call. Looked up from germline, CDR1 is SEHNR and CDR2 is FQNEAQ (reference sequence). With 6 bases removed from V and 6 bases from J, the gap between germline ends came to 12 bases. The CDR3 contains 12 residues. This CDR3 reads CASSVTVREQYF. The DNA of the CDR3 is TGTGCCAGCAGTGTTACAGTACGCGAGCAGTACTTC.

In this sample, this clonotype turned up many times. The chain links TRBV6-1 to TRBJ1-2, with 12 bases lining up with TRBD1. The J segment lost 4 bases and the V segment lost 4 bases, leaving 7 bases of the junction unmatched. This CDR3 has 16 amino acids. The germline V gene has CDR1 MNHNS and CDR2 SASEGT. CDR3 in DNA: TGTGCCAGCAGTGCCTCCGGGACAGGGGGCGGCTATGGCTACACCTTC. It is translated as CASSASGTGGGYGYTF.

This chain joins TRBV6-2 or TRBV6-3 and TRBJ2-7; possibly TRBD1 or TRBD2 for D (6 bases each). Germline V CDR1 and CDR2: MNHEY, SVGEGT. V lost 5 bases and J lost 3, with 14 bases in between. The CDR3 is 14 amino acids. The CDR3 here is CASSPGGGFYEQYF. The CDR3, as DNA: TGTGCCAGCAGTCCCGGAGGGGGGTTCTACGAGCAGTACTTC.

This clonotype was counted ten times or more. The gene calls are TRBV30 and TRBJ1-3; 7 bases are shared with TRBD1. J was trimmed by 1 base and V by 5 bases; bases with no gene match: 5. Germline CDR1 and CDR2: GTSNPN and SVGIG (reference sequence). The CDR3 is 14 residues long. The CDR3 is CAWQTGTSGNTIYF. CDR3 DNA sequence: TGTGCCTGGCAGACAGGGACTTCTGGAAACACCATATATTTT.

This clonotype showed up many times. The CDR3 loop reads CASSIASGRPYEQFF. The CDR3 DNA follows: TGTGCCAGTAGTATTGCTAGCGGGAGGCCGTATGAGCAGTTCTTC. The rearrangement joins TRBV19 to TRBJ2-1; 11 bases match TRBD2. The V and J ends lost 3 bases and 8 bases, in that order; junction bases with no gene match: 6. Germline V CDR1 and CDR2: LNHDA, SQIVND (reference sequence). CDR3 length: 15 residues.

For this clonotype: A read error is likely, as this CDR3 ends without the conserved phenylalanine or tryptophan. This sequence joins TRBV6-2 or TRBV6-3 and TRBJ1-5; D gene ambiguous. Per germline, CDR1 MNHEY and CDR2 SVGEGT. V was trimmed by 7 bases and J by 3 bases, leaving 16 bases between them. This CDR3 is built from 15 residues. CDR3 region: CASTEVVLNNQPQHS. As DNA, the CDR3 is TGTGCCAGCACTGAAGTGGTCCTCAACAATCAGCCCCAGCATTCT.

This clonotype was seen many times. The V gene is TRBV15, the J gene TRBJ2-4; D call uncertain. V lost 3 bases and J 8 bases, leaving 14 bases between the germline ends. Germline V gene data show CDR1 as LNHNV and CDR2 as YYDKDF (reference sequence). The CDR3 is 14 amino acids. This CDR3 is CATSRARFQDIQYF. CDR3 nucleotides: TGTGCCACCAGCAGGGCTAGGTTCCAGGACATTCAGTACTTC.

V is TRBV5-8 and J is TRBJ2-7; the D gene is possibly TRBD2 (5 bases). V lost 4 bases and J 7 bases, leaving 12 bases between the germline ends. CDR1 and CDR2 (germline): SGHTS, YDEGEE. The CDR3 is made up of 12 amino acids. The CDR3 loop is CASSPGIGEQYF. The CDR3, as DNA: TGTGCCAGCAGCCCGGGGATCGGGGAGCAGTACTTC.

This clonotype was seen a handful of times. Just one base apart from a much larger clone, this may be a read error. The rearrangement links TRBV2 to TRBJ1-1; possibly TRBD1 for D (6 bases). The V end lost 7 bases, the J end lost 3 bases, and 15 bases lay between the germline ends. CDR3 length: 14 residues. Germline values: CDR1 SNHLY, CDR2 FYNNEI. In DNA, the CDR3 is TGTGCCAGCATTAACGACAGGCTACACACTGAAGCTTTCTTT. Translating gives CASINDRLHTEAFF. Supplemented by reference TRBV2 and TRBJ1-1, the full variable domain reads EPEVTQTPSHQVTQMGQEVILRCVPISNHLYFYWYRQILGQKVEFLVSFYNNEISEKSEIFDDQFSVERPDGSNFTLKIRSTKLEDSAMYFCASINDRLHTEAFFGQGTRLTVV.

The V gene is TRBV6-1, the J gene TRBJ2-1, with 7 bases that match TRBD2. CDR3 length equals 14 residues. V trimming: 6 bases; J trimming: 6 bases; junction bases outside the gene matches: 8. Per the germline V gene, CDR1 is MNHNS and CDR2 is SASEGT. DNA of the CDR3: TGTGCCAGCAGGCCACTGGGGGGGGTCAATGAGCAGTTCTTC. Amino acids: CASRPLGGVNEQFF.

This clonotype was seen repeatedly, ten times or more. V usage is TRBV6-1 and J usage is TRBJ2-1; tentative D call: TRBD1 (6 bases). V lost 5 bases and J lost 0, with 11 bases in between. CDR1 and CDR2 (germline): MNHNS, SASEGT. The CDR3 length is 15 residues. The CDR3 DNA reads as TGTGCCAGCAGTCTTCAGGGGAGCTCCTACAATGAGCAGTTCTTC. This sequence encodes CASSLQGSSYNEQFF.

The rearrangement joins TRBV27 to TRBJ2-2, with D possibly being TRBD2 (6 bases). With 5 bases removed from V and 7 bases from J, the gap between germline ends came to 23 bases. CDR1 and CDR2 (germline): MNHEY, SMNVEV (reference sequence). CDR3 length: 17 residues. The CDR3 here is CASSDASLLARVGELFF. CDR3 nucleotides: TGTGCCAGCAGTGACGCATCCCTGCTAGCGCGGGTCGGGGAGCTGTTTTTT.

Concerning this clonotype itself: This sequence is one base from a far larger clone and is likely a read error. The chain employs TRBV6-8 and TRBJ2-7; a weak D match, TRBD2 (7 bases). Germline CDR1 reads MNHGY; CDR2 reads SAAAGT. V lost 7 bases to trimming and J lost 4 bases, with 20 bases between them. The CDR3 consists of 15 residues. The chain's CDR3 is CASIFNREGSYEQYF. The CDR3 coding sequence is TGTGCCAGCATTTTCAACAGGGAGGGATCATACGAGCAGTACTTC.

This clonotype showed up many times. This chain uses TRBV7-2 with TRBJ1-3; D remains unclear. V was pared by 4 bases and J by 0 bases, with 4 bases between. CDR1 SGHTA and CDR2 FQGNSA come from the germline V gene. This CDR3 region has 13 residues. The CDR3 here is CASSSYSGNTIYF. For the CDR3, the DNA is TGTGCCAGCAGCTCATACTCTGGAAACACCATATATTTT.

This clonotype has a count of ten or more. The chain couples TRBV4-2 to TRBJ2-1, with 9 bases identical to TRBD1. This CDR3 comprises 14 residues. Per the germline V gene, CDR1 is LGHNA and CDR2 is YNFKEQ. J was trimmed by 7 bases and V by 3 bases; bases with no gene match: 4. Here the CDR3 DNA reads TGTGCCAGCAGCCAGGACAGGGGTACAAATGAGCAGTTCTTC. Translating gives CASSQDRGTNEQFF.